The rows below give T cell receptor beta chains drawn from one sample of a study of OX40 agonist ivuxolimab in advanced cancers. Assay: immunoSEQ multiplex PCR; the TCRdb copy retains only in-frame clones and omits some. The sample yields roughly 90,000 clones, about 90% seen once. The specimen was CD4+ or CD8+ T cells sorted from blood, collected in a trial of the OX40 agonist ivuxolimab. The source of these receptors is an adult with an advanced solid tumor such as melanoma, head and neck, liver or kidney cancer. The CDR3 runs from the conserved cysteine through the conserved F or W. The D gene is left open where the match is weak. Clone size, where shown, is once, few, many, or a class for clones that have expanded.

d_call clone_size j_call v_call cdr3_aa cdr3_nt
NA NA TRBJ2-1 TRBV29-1 CSVVGDSYNEQFF TGCAGCGTTGTCGGGGATTCCTACAATGAGCAGTTCTTC
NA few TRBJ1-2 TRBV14 CASSLSAGEGYTF TGTGCCAGCAGCCTGAGTGCGGGAGAAGGCTACACCTTC
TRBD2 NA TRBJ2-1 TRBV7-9 CASSLAPSGNYNEQFF TGTGCCAGCAGCTTAGCGCCTAGCGGGAACTACAATGAGCAGTTCTTC
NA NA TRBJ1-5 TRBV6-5 CASSYSADSNQPQHF TGTGCCAGCAGTTACTCAGCAGATAGCAATCAGCCCCAGCATTTT
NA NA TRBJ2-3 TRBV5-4 CASSLVLGSSSGDTQYF TGTGCCAGCAGCTTGGTCCTGGGATCATCGAGTGGAGATACGCAGTATTTT
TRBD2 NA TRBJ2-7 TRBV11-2 CASSVAGGNYYEQYF TGTGCCAGCAGCGTAGCGGGAGGGAATTACTACGAGCAGTACTTC
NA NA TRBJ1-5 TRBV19 CASSPGPAPQHF TGTGCCAGTAGTCCGGGACCGGCGCCCCAGCATTTT
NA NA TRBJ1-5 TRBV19 CASSIGQDNQPQHF TGTGCCAGTAGTATAGGACAGGATAATCAGCCCCAGCATTTT
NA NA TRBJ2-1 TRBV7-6 CASSKGLIGEGYNEQFF TGTGCCAGCAGCAAGGGGTTGATTGGGGAAGGCTACAATGAGCAGTTCTTC
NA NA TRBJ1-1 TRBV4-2 CASSQDPERRNPFF TGTGCCAGCAGCCAAGATCCCGAGCGCAGGAATCCTTTCTTT
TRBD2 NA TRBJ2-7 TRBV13 CASTSTSGSYEQYF TGTGCCAGCACCTCGACTAGCGGGAGTTACGAGCAGTACTTC
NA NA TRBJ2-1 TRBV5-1 CASSLGDPGTDEQFF TGCGCCAGCAGCTTGGGGGACCCCGGGACGGATGAGCAGTTCTTC
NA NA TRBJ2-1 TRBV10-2 CASSPGDWNEQFF TGCGCCAGCAGTCCGGGGGACTGGAATGAGCAGTTCTTC
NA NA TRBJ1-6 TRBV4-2 CASSQAFGGQETLHF TGTGCCAGCAGCCAGGCCTTTGGCGGGCAAGAGACCCTCCACTTT
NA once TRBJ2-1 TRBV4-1 CASSQEGPDNEQFF TGCGCCAGCAGCCAAGAGGGACCTGACAATGAGCAGTTCTTC
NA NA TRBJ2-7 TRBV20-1 CSARGPPEQYF TGCAGTGCTAGAGGTCCGCCGGAGCAGTACTTC
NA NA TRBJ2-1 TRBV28 CASGVTYNEQFF TGTGCCAGCGGGGTCACTTACAATGAGCAGTTCTTC
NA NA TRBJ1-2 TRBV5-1 CASSLELGQYYGYTF TGCGCCAGCAGCTTGGAATTGGGGCAGTACTATGGCTACACCTTC
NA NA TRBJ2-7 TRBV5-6 CASSPSGQGLNEQYF TGTGCCAGCAGCCCTTCGGGGCAGGGGCTCAACGAGCAGTACTTC
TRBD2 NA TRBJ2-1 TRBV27 CATNPGLAVYNEQFF TGTGCCACCAACCCGGGACTAGCGGTATACAATGAGCAGTTCTTC
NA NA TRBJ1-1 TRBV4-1 CASSQDTTGSMNTEAFF TGCGCCAGCAGCCAAGATACAACAGGGAGCATGAACACTGAAGCTTTCTTT
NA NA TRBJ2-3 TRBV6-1 CASNESGRGRLDTQYF TGTGCCAGCAATGAAAGCGGCAGGGGTCGCCTCGATACGCAGTATTTT
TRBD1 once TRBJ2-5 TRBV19 CASSRTGTGGRQETQYF TGTGCCAGTAGCAGAACCGGGACAGGGGGACGGCAAGAGACCCAGTACTTC
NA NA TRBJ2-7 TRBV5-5 CASSLQGSSYEQYF TGTGCCAGCAGCTTGCAGGGGAGTTCCTACGAGCAGTACTTC
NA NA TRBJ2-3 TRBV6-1 CASGIGGTDTQYF TGTGCCAGCGGAATAGGCGGCACAGATACGCAGTATTTT
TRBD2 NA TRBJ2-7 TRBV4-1 CASSQTSGDFYEQYF TGCGCCAGCAGCCAAACTAGCGGGGACTTTTACGAGCAGTACTTC
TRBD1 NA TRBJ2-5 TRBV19 CASSMSQGAETQYF TGTGCCAGTAGTATGTCCCAGGGGGCGGAGACCCAGTACTTC
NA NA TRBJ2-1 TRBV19 CASSIGRALSSYNEQFF TGTGCCAGTAGTATAGGTAGGGCGCTAAGCTCCTACAATGAGCAGTTCTTC
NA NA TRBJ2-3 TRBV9 CASSVAGDFTDTQYF TGTGCCAGCAGCGTAGCAGGGGACTTCACAGATACGCAGTATTTT
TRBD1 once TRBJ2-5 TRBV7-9 CASSLGTGEETQYF TGTGCCAGCAGCTTAGGGACAGGGGAAGAGACCCAGTACTTC
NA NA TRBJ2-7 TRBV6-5 CASRIGGGTGYEQYF TGTGCCAGCAGGATAGGAGGGGGGACCGGCTACGAGCAGTACTTC
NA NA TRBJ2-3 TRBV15 CATSIGTDTQYF TGTGCCACCAGCATCGGTACAGATACGCAGTATTTT
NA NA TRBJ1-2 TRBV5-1 CASYDGNYGYTF TGCGCCAGCTACGACGGGAACTATGGCTACACCTTC
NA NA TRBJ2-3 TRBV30 CAWSVGQNTDTQYF TGTGCCTGGAGTGTTGGACAGAACACAGATACGCAGTATTTT
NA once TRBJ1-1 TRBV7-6 CASSFIVTEAFF TGTGCCAGCAGCTTTATAGTTACTGAAGCTTTCTTT
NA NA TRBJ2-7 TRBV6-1 CASSDRGSPYEQYF TGTGCCAGCAGTGATCGAGGGAGCCCCTACGAGCAGTACTTC
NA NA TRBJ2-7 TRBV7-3 CASSTSRDTRIPYEQYF TGTGCCAGCAGCACCAGCCGGGACACCCGGATACCCTACGAGCAGTACTTC
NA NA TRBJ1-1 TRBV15 CATSRTGNTEAFF TGTGCCACCAGCAGGACGGGGAACACTGAAGCTTTCTTT
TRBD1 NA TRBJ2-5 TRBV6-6 CASSYSPGGRETQYF TGTGCCAGCAGTTACTCGCCAGGGGGTCGGGAGACCCAGTACTTC
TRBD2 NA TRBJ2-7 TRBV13 CASSLGVGLAGGRREQYF TGTGCCAGCAGCTTAGGCGTAGGACTAGCGGGAGGTCGGCGGGAGCAGTACTTC
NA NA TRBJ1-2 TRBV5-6 CASRTVGGNYGYTF TGTGCCAGCAGGACTGTGGGCGGTAACTATGGCTACACCTTC
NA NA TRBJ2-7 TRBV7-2 CASSLDRLSYEQYF TGTGCCAGCAGCTTAGACCGCTTGTCCTACGAGCAGTACTTC
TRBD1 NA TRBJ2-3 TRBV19 CASTDRGYTDTQYF TGTGCCAGTACGGACAGGGGTTACACAGATACGCAGTATTTT
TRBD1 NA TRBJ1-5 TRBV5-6 CASSWGQGSNQPQHF TGTGCCAGCAGCTGGGGACAGGGGAGCAATCAGCCCCAGCATTTT
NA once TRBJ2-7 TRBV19 CASSIIKGNEQYF TGTGCCAGTAGTATAATCAAGGGGAACGAGCAGTACTTC
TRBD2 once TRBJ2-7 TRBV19 CASSRGTSGFYEQYF TGTGCCAGTAGTAGAGGGACTAGCGGGTTCTACGAGCAGTACTTC
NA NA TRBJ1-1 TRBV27 CASSLGSGRAGAEAFF TGTGCCAGCAGTTTAGGGTCTGGGAGAGCAGGGGCTGAAGCTTTCTTT
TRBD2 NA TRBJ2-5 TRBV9 CASSRTRRGETQYF TGTGCCAGCAGCCGGACTAGGAGGGGAGAGACCCAGTACTTC
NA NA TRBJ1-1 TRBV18 CASFGVARANTEAFF TGTGCCAGCTTTGGAGTGGCCAGGGCAAACACTGAAGCTTTCTTT
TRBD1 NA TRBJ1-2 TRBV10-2 CASTGGAGGYTF TGCGCCAGCACAGGGGGCGCAGGGGGCTACACCTTC
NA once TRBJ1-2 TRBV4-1 CASSQETGISNGYTF TGCGCCAGCAGCCAAGAAACAGGTATTAGTAATGGCTACACCTTC
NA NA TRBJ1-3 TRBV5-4 CASSLSQNSANSGNTIYF TGTGCCAGCAGCTTATCACAAAACAGCGCCAACTCTGGAAACACCATATATTTT
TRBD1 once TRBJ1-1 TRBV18 CASSPGWTGGYDTEAFF TGTGCCAGCTCACCGGGCTGGACAGGGGGATATGACACTGAAGCTTTCTTT
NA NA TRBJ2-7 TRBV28 CASSPGSEQYF TGTGCCAGCAGCCCGGGGAGCGAGCAGTACTTC